This T cell receptor beta chain was sequenced during a study of shared clonotypes between healthy human individuals. The study's findings and limits: The diversity represented, both genetic and in exposure history, was limited by few donors. Clonotype sharing among donors likely depends on sequencing depth.

Per the original methods: ImmunoSEQ gave junction-only sequences without quality scores, so filtering differed. The protocol was immunoSEQ multiplex PCR, while the TCRdb copy is restricted to in-frame clones and leaves out a portion. Clone size and V and J calls were adopted from that table, with D and trimming inferred from the DNA. The profile shows 1.6 million or so clones, around 98.5% of them singletons. The authors divided CD4+ cells into CD45RA+ naive and CD45RA-negative memory subsets. Germline V gives CDR1 SGHTA, CDR2 FQGNSA. V lost 10 bases and J 9 bases, leaving 26 bases between the germline ends. The CDR3 is 15 amino acids. As concerns this clone: Its antigen remains unidentified.

This sequence originates from a man younger than 40 in good health. J is TRBJ2-3 and V is TRBV7-2; D not resolved. The sequencing sample was made of naive CD4+ T cells sorted from blood. The subset: CD45RA+ positively selected. The CDR3 protein is CAITETGRQMVTQYF. The CDR3, as DNA: TGTGCCATCACGGAGACCGGCCGGCAAATGGTAACGCAGTATTTT.